A selection of T cell receptor beta chains follows, all from one sample in a study of cytomegalovirus exposure and HLA in healthy donors. Generated by immunoSEQ multiplex PCR, the TCRdb table keeps only in-frame clones and is missing some. The table has around 270,000 clones, 75% to 85% seen once. The specimen was PBMCs. The receptors shown here come from a girl aged 2 to 10 in good health and CMV-seronegative. CDR3s include the opening cysteine and the closing phenylalanine or tryptophan. A D gene is named only where the DNA matches it firmly. Size tells how often a clone was seen (once, few, many) or the class of an expanded clone, and some rows leave it out.

few	TRBV19	TRBD2	TRBJ2-5	CASSRTSGSLETQYF	TGTGCCAGTAGTCGGACTAGCGGGAGTTTAGAGACCCAGTACTTC
.	TRBV27	.	TRBJ2-1	CASSTGDGISYNEQFF	TGTGCCAGCAGCACCGGCGACGGGATCTCCTACAATGAGCAGTTCTTC
.	TRBV6-6	TRBD1	TRBJ1-2	CASSYYGQENYGYTF	TGTGCCAGCAGTTACTATGGACAGGAGAACTATGGCTACACCTTC
.	TRBV11-2	.	TRBJ1-2	CASSSRWPFIGYTF	TGTGCCAGCAGCTCGAGGTGGCCGTTTATCGGCTACACCTTC
.	TRBV5-1	TRBD2	TRBJ2-3	CASSFKRGHSTDTQYF	TGCGCCAGCAGCTTCAAGCGGGGGCATAGCACAGATACGCAGTATTTT
once	TRBV5-8	TRBD2	TRBJ2-1	CASSLGTSGDNEQFF	TGTGCCAGCAGCTTGGGAACTAGCGGAGACAATGAGCAGTTCTTC
.	TRBV28	.	TRBJ2-7	CASSPEEMCKQYF	TGTGCCAGCAGTCCCGAGGAAATGTGTAAGCAGTACTTC
.	TRBV4-1	.	TRBJ1-1	CASSQGEVEAFF	TGCGCCAGCAGCCAGGGGGAGGTTGAAGCTTTCTTT
.	TRBV2	TRBD1	TRBJ1-2	CASSQGQAIYGYTF	TGTGCCAGTTCGCAAGGACAGGCGATCTATGGCTACACCTTC
.	TRBV5-4	.	TRBJ2-5	CASSLTAEETQYF	TGTGCCAGCAGCTTGACAGCCGAAGAGACCCAGTACTTC
.	TRBV29-1	.	TRBJ2-2	CSAVHEANTGELFF	TGCAGCGCCGTACACGAAGCGAACACCGGGGAGCTGTTTTTT
.	TRBV27	TRBD2	TRBJ2-7	CASSPVRLAGASYEQYF	TGTGCCAGCAGTCCCGTCCGACTAGCGGGGGCCTCCTACGAGCAGTACTTC
.	TRBV9	.	TRBJ2-3	CASSVAEDTQYF	TGTGCCAGCAGCGTAGCTGAGGATACGCAGTATTTT
.	TRBV25-1	TRBD1	TRBJ2-2	CASSGTGNTGELFF	TGTGCCAGCAGCGGGACAGGGAACACCGGGGAGCTGTTTTTT
.	TRBV7-2	.	TRBJ1-2	CASSSGDKINYGYTF	TGTGCCAGCAGCTCTGGGGACAAGATTAACTATGGCTACACCTTC
.	TRBV28	TRBD1	TRBJ1-2	CASSSGQGGPYGYTF	TGTGCCAGCAGTTCGGGACAGGGTGGTCCCTATGGCTACACCTTC
few	TRBV12-1	.	TRBJ1-1	CASSFAGQANTEAFF	TGTGCCAGCAGCTTTGCTGGGCAGGCTAACACTGAAGCTTTCTTT
.	TRBV6-1	TRBD1	TRBJ1-1	CASSDRQGETEAFF	TGTGCCAGCAGTGATCGACAGGGGGAAACTGAAGCTTTCTTT
once	TRBV4-2	.	TRBJ1-4	CASSQDLARGEEKLFF	TGTGCCAGCAGCCAAGATCTGGCCCGGGGGGAAGAAAAACTGTTTTTT
few	TRBV5-1	.	TRBJ2-2	CASSLIGATGELFF	TGCGCCAGCAGCCTGATAGGGGCGACCGGGGAGCTGTTTTTT
.	TRBV7-3	.	TRBJ2-1	CASSSIPGTEQFF	TGTGCCAGCAGCTCGATACCAGGAACCGAGCAGTTCTTC
few	TRBV27	TRBD2	TRBJ2-1	CASNPLAGGFYNEQFF	TGTGCCAGCAATCCCCTAGCGGGAGGGTTCTACAATGAGCAGTTCTTC
once	TRBV4-1	.	TRBJ2-1	CASSQDPGLALFF	TGCGCCAGCAGCCAAGATCCGGGCCTAGCCCTGTTCTTC
.	TRBV2	TRBD1	TRBJ2-5	CASTLQGVEETQYF	TGTGCCAGCACTCTACAGGGGGTCGAGGAGACCCAGTACTTC
.	TRBV19	.	TRBJ1-3	CASIDFSPSRRGNTIYF	TGTGCCAGTATTGACTTTTCCCCGAGCAGAAGGGGAAACACCATATATTTT
.	TRBV28	.	TRBJ2-3	CASSLGGLTTDTQYF	TGTGCCAGCAGTTTGGGAGGTCTAACCACAGATACGCAGTATTTT
.	TRBV1	.	TRBJ2-7	CTSSLPAERSYEQYF	TGCACCAGCAGCCTCCCGGCGGAACGCTCCTACGAGCAGTACTTC
.	TRBV7-6	.	TRBJ1-5	CASSLVQAGWPQHF	TGTGCCAGCAGCTTAGTACAGGCTGGGTGGCCCCAGCATTTT
.	TRBV4-1	TRBD1	TRBJ1-1	CASSLRGQGRIAEAFF	TGCGCCAGCAGCCTCCGCGGACAGGGAAGGATCGCTGAAGCTTTCTTT